The clone carrying this T cell receptor beta chain was recorded at least ten times. Antigen specificity is unknown. This entry is derived from a study of CD8 T cells in ankylosing spondylitis. Study-level findings and limits: Ankylosing spondylitis blood appeared to carry a characteristic TCR beta motif of several highly homologous variants. Within peripheral blood, clones linked to disease were CD8+ and relatively rare.

Libraries of TCR beta came from quantitative 5'-RACE with molecular barcodes. TCRdb re-derived calls from the 5' RACE reads in MiXCR, one entry per CDR3 protein. The table includes about 460,000 distinct CDR3 sequences, under 5.5% detected once. Germline V lookup: CDR1 DFQATT, CDR2 SNEGSKA (reference sequence). The V segment lost 0 bases and the J segment 6 bases; nucleotides outside the gene matches: 7. There are 15 residues in the CDR3. The chain combines TRBV20-1 with TRBJ2-2, with TRBD1 matching over 7 bases. Sequencing was performed on blood, either unsorted or a sorted T cell fraction (not recorded which). This TCR was sampled from a male donor with ankylosing spondylitis. CDR3 coding DNA: TGCAGTGCTAGAGATCTCGGGCAGGGGGCCGGGGAGCTGTTTTTT. This sequence encodes CSARDLGQGAGELFF.